Sequencing of this T cell receptor beta chain was carried out in a study of T cell responses to AZD1222 COVID-19 vaccine. Study results and limitations: After the peak T cell response, and only then, were repertoires sampled. Only a handful of AZD1222 recipients tested seropositive at baseline. Spike-specific TCR breadth and depth rose after two AZD1222 doses. The donors showed a predominance of white British ancestry and of females, with possible underestimation of clonal diversity.

V was pared by 1 base and J by 3 bases, with 6 bases between. Looked up from germline, CDR1 is MNHNS and CDR2 is SASEGT. CDR3 length: 14 residues. About this clone itself: Its antigen is not known. The same CDR3 also results from other DNA sequences found in this sample.

Sequencing was performed with immunoSEQ multiplex PCR; in TCRdb, only in-frame clones are kept and a portion is missing. The data hold 56,000 or so clones, with over 75% observed a single time. The sequencing here drew on peripheral blood, taken on day 0 of AZD1222 vaccination. The chain has TRBV6-1 and TRBJ2-2; possibly TRBD1 for D (5 bases). This TCR derives from an adult in good health. The CDR3: CASSEVGDTGELFF. In DNA form, the CDR3 reads TGTGCCAGCAGTGAAGTAGGGGACACCGGGGAGCTGTTTTTT.